This TCR beta chain comes out of a study of blood T cell repertoires in COVID-19. Overall study: Samples of COVID-19 (acute and convalescent) were obtained from the United States, Italy and Spain. Sources were T cells, B-cell-depleted T cells, or PBMCs; the material itself was cDNA or gDNA.

As originally analysed: The assay estimated nucleated cells by amplifying reference gene primers. This table comes from immunoSEQ multiplex PCR, and its TCRdb copy is limited to in-frame clones, with some not included. That table furnishes V, J and clone size, whereas the DNA furnished D and trimming. Here the sample spans 70,000 to 95,000 clones, more than 75% being singletons. The TCR was taken from a human donor in a cohort sampled during active COVID-19. What was sequenced was peripheral blood.

The CDR3 reads CATKEGATSGELFF. CDR3 DNA: TGTGCCACCAAGGAGGGGGCCACCAGTGGGGAGCTGTTTTTT. The chain carries TRBV15 and TRBJ2-2, with D tentatively TRBD1 (7 bases). This CDR3 has 14 residues. The ends were cut back, 7 bases at V and 8 bases at J, with 17 bases in the middle. Germline values: CDR1 LNHNV, CDR2 YYDKDF (reference sequence).